The entry below describes one TCR beta chain. Its target antigen remains unknown. The sample holds no much larger clone one base away, and base qualities are not on file. To prepare the library, the immunoSEQ multiplex PCR assay was applied. A mixture of 60 forward primers for TCR Vbeta segments and 13 reverse primers for TCR Jbeta segments was used in the multiplex PCR. Amplification of the CDR3 region of rearranged TCR beta genes was performed with a multiplex PCR assay on genomic DNA. The amplified TCR beta libraries were sequenced on the Illumina HiSeq System as 87-base-pair reads. On the study's bioinformatics: A later analysis tallied about 77 million unique TCR beta chains across the approximately 670 repertoires, and about 10 million of those chains were shared by two or more donors. Raw reads were error-corrected and collapsed into unique sequences by a nearest-neighbor algorithm in which closely related sequences were merged to remove PCR and sequencing errors. CDR3 sequences were aligned to IMGT reference sequences to assign V, D and J gene segments. For a sequence to be retained, a match of at least six nucleotides to both a V gene segment and a J gene segment was required. Rearrangements were classified as productive when the CDR3 lacked stop codons and remained in frame with V and J, and all other rearrangements were classified as non-productive. CDR3 was defined by IMGT convention, running from the second conserved V-encoded cysteine to the conserved J-encoded phenylalanine. The earlier analysis of fewer than 750 of the donors excluded sequences that lacked an unambiguous match to a single V gene segment. In an earlier analysis of roughly 600 of the donors, a V segment was called functional when productive rearrangements were above 56.7%, and segregating when the standard deviation between donors exceeded 5%. A statistical classification framework was built to diagnose cytomegalovirus status from the catalog of TCR beta chain sequences. In a later analysis, TCR nucleotide sequences were compared against IMGT/GENE-DB human TR gene sequences so that V and J genes could be assigned. The TCRdist pipeline was used in a later analysis to assign CDR3 sequences and most-parsimonious VDJ recombination scenarios. A later analysis defined each TCR beta chain by its CDR3 amino acid sequence plus V-gene family, and excluded reads lacking a unique V-gene family. A later analysis removed 500 to 650 highly shared, low-generation-probability nucleotide sequences to deal with suspected cross-contamination and a sequencing artifact. For each public chain, a later analysis derived a clonal expansion index from normalized ranks of inferred template counts within each repertoire. In a later analysis, generation probabilities were computed using a VDJ recombination model fitted to out-of-frame rearrangements, and the results were checked against IGoR. A later analysis scored TCR-TCR, TCR-HLA and TCR-CMV co-occurrence with hypergeometric tests, applying a repertoire-size bias correction to TCR pairs. To estimate false discovery rates, a later analysis permuted the HLA or CMV assignments 20 times. A later analysis grouped co-occurring TCRs with DBSCAN, adding TCRdist sequence similarity when clustering within HLA-allele-positive subsets. Repertoires with fewer than 30,000 or more than 120,000 public chains, plus five repertoires with anomalous nucleotide sharing, were excluded from co-occurrence clustering. TCRdb stores this immuneACCESS table with in-frame sequences only. Part of the clones is absent; in the studies checked, under half of the shortfall reflects unresolved V genes, and no reason is known for the rest. That table gives V, J and clone size, and the DNA gave D and trimming. The sample has 200,000 to 300,000 clones on record, over 80% of them singletons. 5% to 6.5% of the sample lies in the top ten.

In total, approximately 610 healthy bone marrow donors made up the cohort. At the time of sampling, all cohort members were nominally healthy, though unrecorded immune exposures were likely present. The donor was CMV seropositive and was included in the group of 250 to 350 seropositive cohort members. A peripheral blood sample was provided by each donor, and peripheral blood mononuclear cells were used for TCR beta sequencing. Genomic DNA was extracted from the blood cell samples with the Qiagen DNeasy Blood Extraction Kit. These data are taken from a study of cytomegalovirus exposure and HLA in healthy donors (dated by TCRdb to 2016 to 2017). Study-level background: According to an earlier analysis of a few hundred of the donors, roughly 180 million T cells yielded 117 million unique TCR beta sequences and 276 Gb of sequence data. About 320 gigabases of sequencing data and around 87 million unique TCR sequences were included in an early release covering about 700 HLA-typed donors. Among the roughly 380 genotyped donors, around 79% belonged to the genetic ancestry cluster associated with self-reported Caucasian donors. The study aimed to test whether signatures of past pathogen exposure could be identified by cataloging public T cell receptors. The study profiled the T cell repertoires of approximately 700 subjects by immunosequencing and related them to cytomegalovirus serostatus. A separate validation cohort of about 110 different subjects was used in addition to the roughly 640-subject first cohort. To predict cytomegalovirus infection status, the study combined high-throughput TCR immunosequencing, statistical association of individual TCRs with disease status, and machine learning. To study patterns of TCR occurrence, a later analysis re-analyzed previously published TCR beta repertoires from 550 to 800 donors and added high-resolution HLA genotyping. Rather than drawing on any new phenotypic data, the later analysis identified candidate immune exposures from TCR beta sequences and the way those sequences occurred across donors. An earlier analysis of roughly 600 of the donors used high-throughput TCR beta sequencing to judge whether each TCR beta V gene segment behaved as functional or pseudogenic. Donor age, sex, ethnicity and CMV serostatus were compiled together with the repertoire data. In a later genetic analysis, genome-wide SNP genotypes for about 55% of the roughly 700 donors were used, and that subset was treated as a discovery cohort. Every discovery cohort repertoire had been produced on one sequencing platform. Class I and class II HLA loci were covered by the typing at four-digit resolution. The number of donors typed differed by locus, with about 620-630 for A, B, C, DRB1 and DQB1, around 500 for DQA1, 600 to 610 for DPA1, and 472 for DPB1. Four or five DR-DQ haplotypes were treated as single units for association and clustering because of strong linkage in the cohort. On average, roughly 240,000 unique TCR beta nucleotide sequences were sequenced per donor among 398 genotyped donors of the cohort, with roughly 18% of those sequences being non-productive.

Including cysteine and phenylalanine, the CDR3 has 13 amino acids. Only CDR3 DNA is held: 39 bases, read in frame from base 1. CDR1 MNHNS and CDR2 SASEGT are derived from the germline V gene. V is shortened by 1 base, J by 12 bases, and the region joining them spans 13 bases. Broader findings and caveats from the paper: In a later genetic analysis, a missense DCLRE1C variant was associated with V-gene and J-gene trimming of TCR beta chains, and the association was replicated in an independent cohort. Most TCR sequences were observed very rarely across donors, whereas some public TCRs were present in many individuals. Broadly in line with IMGT annotations, most TCR beta V segments showed up in productive rearrangements about 87% or about 30% of the time in an earlier analysis of several hundred of the donors. A few of the identified cytomegalovirus-associated TCR beta chains were confirmed in vitro to be specific for cytomegalovirus antigens. Some IMGT-functional V segments, including TRBV6-2 and TRBV6-3, could not be distinguished by the 87-base-pair reads and were therefore excluded. A further reported finding was that TCR beta sequences accurately predicted the HLA-A and HLA-B alleles for most subjects in the first cohort. A later analysis reported that several top co-occurrence clusters appeared linked to parvovirus B19, influenza, CMV and Epstein-Barr virus. A later analysis found that TCR association rates varied across HLA loci, with DRB1 alleles showing the most associated TCRs and HLA-C alleles the fewest. Linkage disequilibrium might explain the correlated functional status among segregating V segments, but an unknown experimental factor could not be ruled out. A later genetic analysis reported fewer N-insertions in productive TCRs among donors in an Asian-associated ancestry cluster than the roughly 620-donor mean. Because HLA typing was missing for some donors at each locus, association tests included only the typed subset. For the cohort, immune exposure information was limited to CMV serostatus. The sequencing pipeline was judged likely to have produced a cluster of highly shared sequence variants as a technical artifact. When HLA alleles, especially DR and DQ, strongly co-occurred, attributing TCR associations to individual alleles was difficult. A later analysis associated roughly 17,000 TCR beta sequences with specific HLA alleles at a false discovery rate of 0.05. The classifier was reported to diagnose cytomegalovirus status with high specificity and sensitivity in both the original cohort and the validation cohort. It was suggested by the authors that the approach could potentially be generalized to other disease states and immunological phenotypes. In a later analysis, most CMV-associated TCR beta chains were found to appear HLA-restricted, with HLA associations seemingly driven largely by CMV exposure. In the study, 150 to 200 TCR beta chains were listed as associated with cytomegalovirus. The earlier analysis of approximately 560 of the donors excluded approximately 17 rarely observed V segments, including chromosome 9 orphons, because counts were too low. Sequencing depth was assumed to be roughly uniform across donors in the presence/absence analyses, though that assumption may not hold. Compared with equally common non-associated chains, HLA-associated TCR beta chains in a later analysis were more clonally expanded and had lower generation probabilities. The cohort was sequenced for TCR beta chains only, and without alpha or paired-chain data the features that could be detected were limited.

This sequence was found in a woman in her thirties or forties in good health and CMV-seropositive. This chain is built from TRBV6-1 and TRBJ2-1, with TRBD2 perhaps the D gene, on 6 matching bases. The sample consisted of PBMCs. The DNA sequence is given as TGTGCCAGCAGTGAAGAGGTAGGGAGGAGGCAGTTCTTC. It is translated as CASSEEVGRRQFF.